A single sample gave rise to the 16 T cell receptor beta chains below, sequenced in a study of blood T cells in healthy people across ages. Alongside a J-beta primer mix, a sample-barcoded 5' primer served in a second PCR lasting 7 to 11 cycles. Via MiXCR, TCRdb re-called the 5' RACE reads, giving one row per CDR3 protein. Here the sample spans 750,000 or so distinct CDR3 sequences, about 25% being singletons. The same data also went into a second study, on T cells of mothers and their children.

The sequenced sample was blood. The receptor source for this set is a boy aged 10-17 years in good health.

The chain carries TRBV29-1 and TRBJ2-7; D call uncertain. This CDR3 contains 12 residues. V lost 6 bases and J lost 0, with 9 bases in between. Per the germline V gene, CDR1 is SQVTM and CDR2 is ANQGSEA. CDR3 sequence: CSVILSSYEQYF. The DNA of the CDR3 is TGCAGCGTGATACTGAGCTCCTACGAGCAGTACTTC.

This clonotype was seen a handful of times. The gene calls are TRBV6-6 and TRBJ1-2, with D tentatively TRBD1 (6 bases). V lost 0 bases, J lost 4 bases, and 21 bases lay in between. The CDR3 length is 18 residues. CDR1 is MNHNY and CDR2 is SVGAGI in the germline V gene (reference sequence). The CDR3 nucleotides are TGTGCCAGCAGTTACTCGAGGACAAGGGGGGGCGACGGCTATGGCTACACCTTC. Residues: CASSYSRTRGGDGYGYTF.

The V call is TRBV7-9, the J call TRBJ2-1; perhaps D is TRBD1 or TRBD2 (5 bases each). V lost 10 bases to trimming and J lost 4 bases, with 23 bases between them. In germline, CDR1 is SEHNR, CDR2 FQNEAQ (reference sequence). The CDR3 is 16 residues long. As DNA, the CDR3 is TGTGCCAACAACAAGCTCCGGGACCGCGATTACAATGAGCAGTTCTTC. It translates to CANNKLRDRDYNEQFF. Filled out from reference TRBV7-9 and TRBJ2-1, the complete variable domain reads DTGVSQNPRHKITKRGQNVTFRCDPISEHNRLYWYRQTLGQGPEFLTYFQNEAQLEKSRLLSDRFSAERPKGSFSTLEIQRTEQGDSAMYLCANNKLRDRDYNEQFFGPGTRLTVL.

This clonotype was detected a few times. This chain links TRBV29-1 with TRBJ2-5; 8 bases are a match to TRBD1. Germline V CDR1 and CDR2: SQVTM, ANQGSEA. The CDR3 extends over 14 amino acids. The ends lost 6 bases at V and 2 bases at J; junction bases unmatched: 8. CDR3 nucleotides: TGCAGCGTCACAGGGGGAGTCGGGCAAGAGACCCAGTACTTC. It translates to CSVTGGVGQETQYF.

This clonotype was observed a few times. V and J are TRBV25-1 and TRBJ2-2, with 7 bases aligning to TRBD2. V was pared by 1 base and J by 2 bases, with 10 bases of the junction left unmatched. The germline CDR1 and CDR2 sequences are MGHDK and SYGVNS. CDR3 length: 18 residues. The CDR3 DNA is TGTGCCAGCAGTGAATGGGCTAGCGGAGAGCTAAACACCGGGGAGCTGTTTTTT. Encoded protein: CASSEWASGELNTGELFF.

This clonotype was found a few times. The chain carries TRBV7-9 and TRBJ2-5; D may match TRBD1 or TRBD2 (6 bases each). The CDR3 loop spans 16 amino acids. Germline V gene sequence: CDR1 SEHNR, CDR2 FQNEAQ (reference sequence). The V end was cut by 0 bases, the J end by 5 bases, with 16 bases between. This CDR3 reads CASSLALERRGETQYF. The CDR3 bases are TGTGCCAGCAGCTTAGCGCTGGAGCGGAGGGGGGAGACCCAGTACTTC.

This clonotype was seen a few times. The V and J genes are TRBV7-2 and TRBJ2-7; no reliable D call. Trimming cost V 5 bases and J 4 bases, with 21 bases left between them. The CDR3 length is 16 residues. Germline V gene sequence: CDR1 SGHTA, CDR2 FQGNSA. The CDR3 loop is CASSPTITLSLYEQYF. In nucleotides, the CDR3 is TGTGCCAGCAGCCCGACAATTACTCTCAGCTTATACGAGCAGTACTTC.

CDR3 in amino acids: CASSKRDLYNEQFF. The CDR3 DNA is TGTGCCAGCAGTAAGCGGGACTTATACAATGAGCAGTTCTTC. The chain combines TRBV28 with TRBJ2-1, with 7 positions matching TRBD2. V trimming: 5 bases; J trimming: 4 bases; junction bases outside the gene matches: 5. The CDR3 runs to 14 residues. Germline loops: CDR1 MDHEN, CDR2 SYDVKM.

The V gene is TRBV4-2, the J gene TRBJ2-4; D unclear. Per the germline V gene, CDR1 is LGHNA and CDR2 is YNFKEQ. The germline V and J ends were trimmed by 0 bases and 3 bases, with 12 bases remaining between them. The CDR3 runs to 16 residues. The CDR3: CASSQEWRGFKNIQYF. CDR3 DNA: TGTGCCAGCAGCCAAGAGTGGAGAGGATTCAAAAACATTCAGTACTTC.

The CDR3 nucleotides read TGTGCCAGCAGCCAAGTTGGTCAGGGAGGAGGTGAAAAACTGTTTTTT. Protein: CASSQVGQGGGEKLFF. The chain links TRBV4-2 to TRBJ1-4; weak D call: TRBD1 (5 bases). The CDR3 loop spans 16 amino acids. V gave up 1 base and J gave up 7 bases, with 16 bases separating them. Germline CDR1 is LGHNA and CDR2 is YNFKEQ.

This clonotype was seen a few times. This chain connects TRBV7-3 to TRBJ2-1, with TRBD2 matching 13 bases. Trimming took 5 bases from V and 3 from J; bases not matched to a gene: 10. Germline V gene data show CDR1 as SGHTA and CDR2 as FQGTGA. The CDR3 totals 18 residues. The CDR3 loop reads CASSLTSGGALNYNEQFF. The CDR3 nucleotides read TGTGCCAGCAGCCTTACTAGCGGGGGGGCCCTAAACTACAATGAGCAGTTCTTC.

This chain connects TRBV7-9 to TRBJ2-5, with TRBD2 matching over 7 bases. The trim removed 3 bases at V and 1 base at J, leaving 2 bases unmatched. Germline V gene sequence: CDR1 SEHNR, CDR2 FQNEAQ (reference sequence). The CDR3 runs 14 residues. CDR3: CASSFREAQETQYF. CDR3 nucleotide sequence: TGTGCCAGCAGCTTCCGGGAGGCCCAAGAGACCCAGTACTTC.

The chain couples TRBV29-1 to TRBJ2-7; unclear D gene. V dropped 6 bases and J dropped 0 bases, with 12 bases sitting between them. Germline V lookup: CDR1 SQVTM, CDR2 ANQGSEA. This CDR3 has 13 amino acids. CDR3: CSVRPGDSYEQYF. The CDR3 nucleotides read TGCAGCGTACGGCCGGGTGACTCCTACGAGCAGTACTTC.

This clonotype was counted only a few times. The rearrangement uses TRBV29-1 and TRBJ1-3, with D possibly TRBD1 on 6 matching bases. Germline values: CDR1 SQVTM, CDR2 ANQGSEA. V lost 8 bases and J 2 bases, leaving 13 bases between the germline ends. The CDR3 sequence is 13 residues long. Here the CDR3 reads CSTTEGAGNTIYF. CDR3 DNA sequence: TGCAGCACTACTGAGGGGGCTGGAAACACCATATATTTT.

This clonotype was seen more than once but under ten times. V usage is TRBV7-9 and J usage is TRBJ1-2; D may be TRBD1 (6 bases). Trimming shortened V by 3 bases and J by 7 bases, and 12 bases separated the two germline ends. This CDR3 has 13 residues. Germline CDR1 and CDR2: SEHNR and FQNEAQ (reference sequence). The CDR3 nucleotides are TGTGCCAGCAGCTTTATAGAAGGGGGTGGCTACACCTTC. This translates into CASSFIEGGGYTF.

This clonotype has more than one count but fewer than ten. The V and J genes are TRBV6-5 and TRBJ2-1; perhaps TRBD2 as D (5 bases). The DNA matches TRBJ2-5 better at its end, which makes the J call doubtful. The CDR3 sequence is 14 residues long. The germline CDR1 and CDR2 sequences are MNHEY and SVGAGI. Written as DNA, the CDR3 is TGTGCCAGCAGTTACTCGGAGCGGAGGGAGACCCAGTACTTC. This translates into CASSYSERRETQYF.